Listed here is a single T cell receptor beta chain. This sample stems from a study of PD-L1 blockade in urothelial cancer. Sequencing used immunoSEQ multiplex PCR; TCRdb keeps in-frame clones, though not all of them. The repertoire holds about 95,000 clones, with roughly 91% as singletons. The CDR3 has 14 residues. Losses at the gene ends were 3 bases for V and 2 bases for J; bases not matched to a gene: 3. CDR1 is KGHSH and CDR2 is LQKENI in the germline V gene. Stated time point: pretreatment peripheral blood. The receptor was isolated from a man between 60 and 70 years old with urothelial cancer. Sequencing used PBMCs, obtained around atezolizumab (anti-PD-L1) treatment. V gene TRBV18 combines with J gene TRBJ2-5, with 7 nucleotides matching TRBD1. CDR3 nucleotides: TGTGCCAGCTCACCTGACAGGGTGCAAGAGACCCAGTACTTC. Encoded protein: CASSPDRVQETQYF.